This T cell receptor beta chain was identified during a study of monozygotic twins with inflammatory bowel disease. CDR3 length: 13 amino acids. Looked up from germline, CDR1 is KGHDR and CDR2 is SFDVKD. TCRdb reprocessed the 5' RACE reads and keeps a single row for each CDR3 protein, giving no DNA. This sample carries approximately 160,000 distinct CDR3 sequences, with 2.8% going to the ten biggest clones. The receptor was derived from a human donor with ulcerative colitis or Crohn's disease, or a healthy co-twin of an affected twin (not recorded which). Sequencing was done on a sample of blood. The chain has TRBV24-1 and TRBJ2-2; TCRdb selects TRBD2, and the lack of DNA leaves this call unchecked. CDR3 in amino acids: CATRRALTGELFF.